This TCR beta chain was identified during a study of cytomegalovirus exposure and HLA in healthy donors. Germline CDR1 is PRHDT and CDR2 is FYEKMQ (reference sequence). The CDR3 runs to 13 residues. Trimming took 1 base from V and 1 from J, leaving 4 bases between them. Use of 60 Vbeta and 13 Jbeta primers characterized the PCR. Produced via immunoSEQ multiplex PCR; TCRdb's table is partial and in-frame only. The table has tens of thousands of clones, approximately 84% seen once. The chain couples TRBV13 to TRBJ1-1; D is undetermined. This receptor was identified in a woman under 30 in good health and CMV-seropositive. Specimen: PBMCs. CDR3 sequence (DNA): TGTGCCAGCAGCTTAGCGGGGAACACTGAAGCTTTCTTT. This sequence encodes CASSLAGNTEAFF.